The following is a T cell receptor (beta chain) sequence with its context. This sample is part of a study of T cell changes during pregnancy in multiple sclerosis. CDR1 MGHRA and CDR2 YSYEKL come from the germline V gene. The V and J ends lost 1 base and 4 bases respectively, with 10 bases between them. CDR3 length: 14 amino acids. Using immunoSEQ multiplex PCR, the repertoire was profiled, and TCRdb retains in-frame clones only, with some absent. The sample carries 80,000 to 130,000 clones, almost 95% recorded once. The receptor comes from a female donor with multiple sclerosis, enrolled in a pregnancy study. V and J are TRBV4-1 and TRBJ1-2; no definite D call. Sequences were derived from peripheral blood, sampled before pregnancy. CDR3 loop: CASSQGGRSYGYTF. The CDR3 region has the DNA TGCGCCAGCAGCCAAGGAGGGCGGAGCTATGGCTACACCTTC.